The 4 T cell receptor beta chains presented below share a single source sample, sequenced in a study of cytomegalovirus exposure and HLA in healthy donors. Researchers ran the PCR with 60 Vbeta and 13 Jbeta primers. Method: immunoSEQ multiplex PCR; TCRdb's copy keeps in-frame clones and lacks some. This sample has some 130,000 clones, with about 70% found just once. The sample taken for sequencing was PBMCs. All receptors derive from a man aged 35 to 55 in good health and CMV-seronegative.

Here the CDR3 reads CASSRTGEDEQYF. The CDR3 DNA is TGTGCCAGCAGTAGGACAGGGGAGGACGAGCAGTACTTC. This chain connects TRBV27 to TRBJ2-7; 9 positions match TRBD1. The germline V gene encodes CDR1 MNHEY and CDR2 SMNVEV (reference sequence). This CDR3 is built from 13 residues. V shed 5 bases and J 5 bases; nucleotides not matched to a gene: 4.

The rearrangement links TRBV19 to TRBJ2-1; 10 bases line up with TRBD1. CDR3 length equals 13 residues. The junction had 6 bases not matched to a gene; V was cut back by 9 bases and J by 7 bases. Germline CDR1 LNHDA, CDR2 SQIVND (reference sequence). The CDR3 DNA reads as TGTGCCAGCGGGACAGGGGTATTTAATGAGCAGTTCTTC. This translates into CASGTGVFNEQFF.

The gene calls are TRBV18 and TRBJ1-6; D might be TRBD1 (6 bases). Trimming removed 6 bases from V and 10 bases from J, with 25 bases in between. There are 17 residues in the CDR3. CDR1 and CDR2 (germline): KGHSH, LQKENI. CDR3 in DNA: TGTGCCAGCTCCCCAACCCCAAACAGGGAGTTTGGGTCACCCCTCCACTTT. Translated, it gives CASSPTPNREFGSPLHF. Filled out from reference TRBV18 and TRBJ1-6, the complete variable domain reads NAGVMQNPRHLVRRRGQEARLRCSPMKGHSHVYWYRQLPEEGLKFMVYLQKENIIDESGMPKERFSAEFPKEGPSILRIQQVVRGDSAAYFCASSPTPNREFGSPLHFGNGTRLTVT.

The chain carries TRBV28 and TRBJ2-7; 8 bases fit TRBD1. The V gene end was trimmed by 8 bases and the J gene end by 3 bases; junction bases not matched to a gene: 9. The V gene's germline CDR1 is MDHEN and CDR2 SYDVKM. The CDR3 is 14 residues long. This CDR3 is CASGEQGEVYEQYF. For the CDR3, the DNA is TGTGCCAGCGGTGAACAGGGGGAAGTCTACGAGCAGTACTTC.